This is a list of T cell receptor beta chains from one sample in a study of blood T cell repertoires in COVID-19. The repertoire was sequenced with immunoSEQ multiplex PCR; TCRdb's copy has only in-frame clones and lacks some. The table records 100,000 to 120,000 clones, 65% to 90% of them present only once. The specimen was peripheral blood. The receptors originated from a man older than 75 with acute or convalescent COVID-19. CDR3s include the opening cysteine and the closing phenylalanine or tryptophan. The D gene is left open where the match is weak. Rows may omit the clone size; those that give it use once, few, many or a size class.

TRBJ2-7,-,-,TRBV25-1,CASSAAGINEQYF,TGTGCCAGCAGTGCGGCAGGGATCAACGAGCAGTACTTC
TRBJ1-5,once,-,TRBV6-1,CASSEAGGRNQPQHF,TGTGCCAGCAGTGAAGCTGGAGGGCGCAATCAGCCCCAGCATTTT
TRBJ2-4,-,-,TRBV7-9,CASSFISGDLLYF,TGTGCCAGCAGCTTCATATCGGGAGATTTGTTGTACTTC
TRBJ2-1,-,TRBD2,TRBV28,CASSPTRGAYNEQFF,TGTGCCAGCAGCCCTACTCGGGGGGCCTACAATGAGCAGTTCTTC
TRBJ2-6,-,-,TRBV5-5,CASSSSSRTGANVLTF,TGTGCCAGCAGCTCTAGTTCTAGGACTGGGGCCAACGTCCTGACTTTC
TRBJ2-7,-,-,TRBV18,CASSPQESRYEQYF,TGTGCCAGCTCACCACAGGAGTCGAGGTACGAGCAGTACTTC
TRBJ2-6,-,-,TRBV27,CASSLYRANVLTF,TGTGCCAGCAGTTTATACAGGGCCAACGTCCTGACTTTC
TRBJ1-1,-,TRBD1,TRBV7-3,CASSLNPTTGGETEAFF,TGTGCCAGCAGCTTAAACCCGACTACAGGGGGCGAAACTGAAGCTTTCTTT
TRBJ2-1,-,TRBD2,TRBV7-2,CASSLVGTSGRARNEQFF,TGTGCCAGCAGCTTAGTTGGGACTAGCGGGAGGGCCCGGAATGAGCAGTTCTTC
TRBJ1-4,-,-,TRBV7-2,CASSLIGANEKLFF,TGTGCCAGCAGCTTAATAGGAGCTAATGAAAAACTGTTTTTT
TRBJ2-7,-,-,TRBV3-1/TRBV3-2,CASSREYEQYF,TGTGCCAGCAGCCGCGAGTACGAGCAGTACTTC
TRBJ2-3,-,TRBD2,TRBV5-1,CASSSPSSGGTDTQYF,TGCGCCAGCAGCTCACCCAGTAGCGGGGGGACAGATACGCAGTATTTT
TRBJ1-1,once,TRBD1,TRBV6-5,CASSYGFGTGSTEAFF,TGTGCCAGCAGTTACGGTTTCGGGACAGGGTCTACTGAAGCTTTCTTT
TRBJ2-3,-,-,TRBV29-1,CSGRRTGLTQYF,TGCAGCGGGAGAAGAACAGGTTTGACGCAGTATTTT
TRBJ1-3,-,-,TRBV7-2,CASSSPRTGNTIYF,TGTGCCAGCAGCTCCCCGCGGACTGGAAACACCATATATTTT
TRBJ2-1,-,-,TRBV28,CASSYPARGNEQFF,TGTGCGAGCAGTTATCCTGCCCGGGGCAATGAGCAGTTCTTC
TRBJ1-1,-,-,TRBV5-1,CASSSTGVNTEAFF,TGCGCCAGCAGCTCCACAGGAGTGAACACTGAAGCTTTCTTT
TRBJ1-2,-,TRBD1,TRBV7-2,CASSPPQGASGYTF,TGTGCCAGCAGCCCACCTCAGGGGGCGTCTGGCTACACCTTC
TRBJ2-5,-,TRBD2,TRBV6-5,CASQIRPGLQETQYF,TGTGCCAGCCAGATCCGGCCGGGACTACAAGAGACCCAGTACTTC
TRBJ1-2,-,-,TRBV7-9,CASSLAPGVDYGYTF,TGTGCCAGCAGCTTAGCCCCAGGGGTAGACTATGGCTACACCTTC
TRBJ1-1,-,TRBD1,TRBV7-3,CASSLSRTGRGITEAFF,TGTGCCAGCAGCCTATCAAGGACAGGGCGGGGGATCACTGAAGCTTTCTTT
TRBJ1-1,-,-,TRBV28,CASSLPLGGGNTEAFF,TGTGCCAGCAGTTTACCTTTAGGCGGGGGGAACACTGAAGCTTTCTTT
TRBJ2-5,-,TRBD1,TRBV7-9,CASSLFGQGQETQYF,TGTGCCAGCAGCTTGTTCGGACAGGGGCAAGAGACCCAGTACTTC
TRBJ2-3,-,-,TRBV28,CASSPPGTDTQYF,TGTGCCAGCAGCCCACCAGGCACAGATACGCAGTATTTT
TRBJ2-1,-,TRBD1,TRBV5-1,CASSPRDSAREQFF,TGCGCCAGCAGCCCCCGGGACAGCGCGCGAGAGCAGTTCTTC
TRBJ2-7,-,TRBD2,TRBV7-9,CASSPGLAVLAEQYF,TGTGCCAGCAGCCCGGGACTAGCGGTCCTAGCCGAGCAGTACTTC
TRBJ2-3,once,-,TRBV18,CASSPLVGDTQYF,TGTGCCAGCTCACCGCTAGTGGGAGATACGCAGTATTTT
TRBJ2-1,-,-,TRBV4-1,CASSQGGGATYNEQFF,TGCGCCAGCAGCCAGGGAGGGGGGGCGACCTACAATGAGCAGTTCTTC
TRBJ2-1,-,TRBD1,TRBV24-1,CATGLPGQGANEQFF,TGTGCCACCGGTCTACCGGGACAGGGGGCAAATGAGCAGTTCTTC
TRBJ2-5,-,-,TRBV28,CASSFYGETQYF,TGTGCCAGCAGTTTCTACGGAGAGACCCAGTACTTC
TRBJ2-5,few,TRBD1,TRBV5-1,CASSSGQGTQETQYF,TGCGCCAGCAGCTCCGGACAGGGCACCCAAGAGACCCAGTACTTC
TRBJ2-7,-,-,TRBV20-1,CSASGRGYEQYF,TGCAGTGCTAGTGGCCGGGGCTACGAGCAGTACTTC
TRBJ1-4,-,-,TRBV5-5,CASSFPGEKLFF,TGTGCCAGCAGCTTTCCGGGGGAAAAACTGTTTTTT
TRBJ2-7,-,TRBD1,TRBV29-1,CSVEFGQGNYEQYF,TGCAGCGTCGAATTCGGACAGGGGAATTACGAGCAGTACTTC
TRBJ2-3,-,TRBD2,TRBV18,CASSPPTSGFGDTQYF,TGTGCCAGCTCACCACCGACTAGCGGCTTTGGGGATACGCAGTATTTT
TRBJ1-3,-,-,TRBV18,CASSPGAGSGNTIYF,TGTGCCAGCTCACCAGGCGCGGGGTCTGGAAACACCATATATTTT
TRBJ2-7,few,TRBD2,TRBV6-5,CASSPGWAGGEQYF,TGTGCCAGCAGCCCCGGTTGGGCGGGAGGTGAGCAGTACTTC
TRBJ2-1,-,TRBD1,TRBV30,CAWSAFGQGKNEQFF,TGTGCCTGGAGTGCCTTTGGACAGGGTAAGAATGAGCAGTTCTTC
TRBJ2-1,-,TRBD2,TRBV6-2/TRBV6-3,CASSSSGLALIEQFF,TGTGCCAGCAGTTCGTCGGGACTAGCCCTTATCGAGCAGTTCTTC
TRBJ1-1,-,TRBD1,TRBV5-6,CASSLRTGMNTEAFF,TGTGCCAGCAGCTTGCGGACAGGGATGAACACTGAAGCTTTCTTT
TRBJ1-1,few,-,TRBV5-1,CASSFNINTEAFF,TGCGCCAGCAGCTTCAACATAAACACTGAAGCTTTCTTT
TRBJ2-7,-,-,TRBV14,CASSQVDSSYEQYF,TGTGCCAGCAGCCAGGTGGACAGCTCCTACGAGCAGTACTTC
TRBJ2-2,-,TRBD1,TRBV15,CATSILGDRVYTGELFF,TGTGCCACCAGCATACTTGGGGACAGGGTGTACACCGGGGAGCTGTTTTTT
TRBJ2-5,-,TRBD1,TRBV27,CASSRTGGFQETQYF,TGTGCCAGCAGTCGAACAGGGGGGTTCCAAGAGACCCAGTACTTC
TRBJ2-2,-,-,TRBV12-2,CASRPSSGRSGELFF,TGTGCAAGTCGCCCATCTAGCGGGCGCTCCGGGGAGCTGTTTTTT
TRBJ1-6,once,TRBD1,TRBV19,CASSTKGQVNSPLHF,TGTGCCAGTAGTACCAAGGGACAGGTTAATTCACCCCTCCACTTT
TRBJ2-4,once,-,TRBV11-2,CASSAMGHIDIQYF,TGTGCCAGCAGCGCAATGGGACATATCGACATTCAGTACTTC
TRBJ2-7,-,-,TRBV11-2,CASSRNTGSSSYEQYF,TGTGCCAGCAGCCGGAATACAGGGTCAAGCTCCTACGAGCAGTACTTC
TRBJ2-5,-,TRBD1,TRBV5-1,CASSPRTGGTQYF,TGCGCCAGCAGCCCGAGGACAGGGGGGACCCAGTACTTC
TRBJ2-1,-,TRBD2,TRBV18,CASSPGTSSYNEQFF,TGTGCCAGCTCTCCCGGGACTAGCTCCTACAATGAGCAGTTCTTC